The 25 T cell receptor beta chains given below trace back to one sample, sequenced in a study of shared clonotypes between healthy human individuals. Clones were sequenced by immunoSEQ multiplex PCR, and TCRdb holds only the in-frame ones, with some missing. The sample has millions of clones; approximately 94% are singletons. CD45RO-negative cells were positively selected for CCR7, leaving out terminally differentiated effector memory CD45RA+ cells. Source material: naive CD8+ T cells from PBMCs. The receptors here all came from a man younger than 35 in good health. Some clones in this sample may be carry-over from other donors' samples.

This chain joins TRBV12-5 and TRBJ2-1, with 15 bases lining up with TRBD2. V was pared by 0 bases and J by 7 bases, with 25 bases of the junction left unmatched. The CDR3 spans 24 residues. Germline V gene sequence: CDR1 LGHNT, CDR2 FRNRAP. The CDR3 region is CASGLVSPPPRTSGRGGAVNEQFF. The CDR3 DNA is TGTGCTAGTGGTTTGGTAAGTCCGCCCCCCCGGACTAGCGGGAGGGGGGGGGCGGTGAATGAGCAGTTCTTC. The variable domain in full, with the rest retrieved from reference TRBV12-5 and TRBJ2-1, is DARVTQTPRHKVTEMGQEVTMRCQPILGHNTVFWYRQTMMQGLELLAYFRNRAPLDDSGMPKDRFSAEMPDATLATLKIQPSEPRDSAVYFCASGLVSPPPRTSGRGGAVNEQFFGPGTRLTVL.

The chain employs TRBV4-1 and TRBJ2-7; D possibly corresponds to TRBD2 (5 bases). Trimming pared 1 base from V and 6 bases from J, leaving 16 bases between. CDR3 length equals 15 residues. The germline V gene encodes CDR1 MGHRA and CDR2 YSYEKL. CDR3 in DNA: TGCGCCAGCAGCCAAGGACCTAGCCTCCTATCCGAGCAGTACTTC. Protein product: CASSQGPSLLSEQYF.

CDR3 sequence (DNA): TGTGCCAGCAGCCTTCGGCGGGACAATCTCCATGAGCAGTTCTTC. This codes for CASSLRRDNLHEQFF. The chain couples TRBV11-2 to TRBJ2-1; D tentatively fits TRBD1 or TRBD2 (6 bases each). The CDR3 totals 15 residues. Germline lookup yields CDR1 SGHAT and CDR2 FQNNGV. Deletions cut 5 bases from V and 8 bases from J, with 19 bases between.

The genes are TRBV28 and TRBJ2-3, with D unresolved. Germline V gene data show CDR1 as MDHEN and CDR2 as SYDVKM. The ends were cut back, 7 bases at V and 6 bases at J, with 11 bases in the middle. This CDR3 is built from 12 residues. CDR3 region: CASTIGYDTQYF. The CDR3 nucleotides read TGTGCCAGCACCATAGGGTACGATACGCAGTATTTT.

J is TRBJ2-7 and V is TRBV10-3; D ambiguous. The CDR3 consists of 8 residues. Germline V gene lookup returns CDR1 ENHRY and CDR2 SYGVKD. With 7 bases removed from V and 8 bases from J, the gap between germline ends came to 3 bases. CDR3 in amino acids: CAIKKQYF. CDR3 DNA sequence: TGTGCCATCAAGAAGCAGTACTTC.

The DNA of the CDR3 is TGCGCCAGCAGCCAAGTGAAAGCCGTTAGCTCCTACGAGCAGTACTTC. It encodes CASSQVKAVSSYEQYF. The V call is TRBV4-3, the J call TRBJ2-7; D is unclear. The germline V and J ends were trimmed by 1 base and 0 bases, with 13 bases remaining between them. Germline values: CDR1 LGHNA, CDR2 YSLEER. This CDR3 is 16 amino acids long.

This rearrangement joins TRBV28 to TRBJ1-1; a weak D match, TRBD1 (6 bases). Germline CDR1 MDHEN, CDR2 SYDVKM. Trimming pared 2 bases from V and 1 base from J, leaving 17 bases between. The CDR3 runs 17 residues. The CDR3 reads CASSLRGETGGNTEAFF. Written as DNA, the CDR3 is TGTGCCAGCAGTTTAAGGGGGGAGACAGGCGGGAACACTGAAGCTTTCTTT.

The chain joins TRBV9 to TRBJ2-5, with TRBD2 matching 8 bases. CDR1 and CDR2 (germline): SGDLS, YYNGEE. V was pared by 4 bases and J by 2 bases, with 10 bases of the junction left unmatched. CDR3 length equals 16 residues. The CDR3 loop reads CASSPFSGGGQETQYF. In DNA, the CDR3 is TGTGCCAGCAGCCCGTTTTCGGGAGGGGGGCAAGAGACCCAGTACTTC.

This clone has only one observation. The chain employs TRBV2 and TRBJ2-7; 10 bases align to TRBD1. J was trimmed by 2 bases and V by 7 bases; bases with no gene match: 8. The germline V gene encodes CDR1 SNHLY and CDR2 FYNNEI. The CDR3 is 15 amino acids. The chain's CDR3 is CASTQGQGSAYEQYF. Here the CDR3 DNA reads TGTGCCAGCACCCAGGGACAGGGGTCTGCCTACGAGCAGTACTTC.

Details on this clone: One end of the junction is discordant with germline, which a read error may explain. The chain uses TRBV14 and TRBJ2-1; D gene unclear. CDR1 and CDR2 (germline): SGHDN, FVKESK. This CDR3 is built from 12 residues. The CDR3 here is CASSQGLPLKLF. For the CDR3, the DNA is TGTGCCAGCAGCCAAGGCCTCCCTCTTAAGCTCTTC.

This clone is a singleton in its sample. This chain links TRBV28 with TRBJ2-1; 7 bases align to TRBD1. The J segment lost 4 bases and the V segment lost 1 base, leaving 10 bases of the junction unmatched. Per the germline V gene, CDR1 is MDHEN and CDR2 is SYDVKM. The CDR3 runs to 17 residues. CDR3 sequence: CASSLFPRGHMYNEQFF. CDR3 DNA sequence: TGTGCCAGCAGTTTATTTCCGAGGGGGCATATGTACAATGAGCAGTTCTTC.

The J gene is TRBJ2-7, the V gene TRBV27; TRBD2 might be the D (6 bases). Trimming left V 0 bases short and J 2 bases short, with 11 bases between. CDR1 is MNHEY and CDR2 is SMNVEV in the germline V gene (reference sequence). There are 15 residues in the CDR3. The CDR3 nucleotides are TGTGCCAGCAGTTTATCGATAGCGGCTACCTACGAGCAGTACTTC. It yields the protein CASSLSIAATYEQYF.

V is TRBV19 and J is TRBJ2-1; TRBD2 is a possible D gene (5 bases). The CDR3 consists of 15 residues. The V end was cut by 1 base, the J end by 4 bases, with 11 bases between. Germline V gene data show CDR1 as LNHDA and CDR2 as SQIVND (reference sequence). In nucleotides, the CDR3 is TGTGCCAGTAGTATAGGGACTCTGGGTTACAATGAGCAGTTCTTC. Amino acid sequence: CASSIGTLGYNEQFF.

The rearrangement uses TRBV27 and TRBJ2-1, with 11 bases that match TRBD2. This CDR3 is 17 amino acids long. After removal of 8 bases from V and 0 bases from J, the junction contained 9 bases not matched to a gene. Germline values: CDR1 MNHEY, CDR2 SMNVEV (reference sequence). CDR3 residues: CASRTLGTSGSYNEQFF. The CDR3 DNA sequence: TGTGCCAGCCGAACTTTAGGGACTAGCGGCTCCTACAATGAGCAGTTCTTC.

The CDR3 sequence: CASSLDPRGRYNEQFF. The CDR3 bases are TGTGCCAGCAGCTTGGACCCCAGGGGGCGATACAATGAGCAGTTCTTC. The J gene is TRBJ2-1, the V gene TRBV5-6; TRBD1 matches at 8 bases. CDR1 is SGHDT, CDR2 YYEEEE, per germline. The CDR3 is 16 residues long. The V gene end was trimmed by 0 bases and the J gene end by 4 bases; junction bases not matched to a gene: 6.

The chain is built from TRBV4-3 and TRBJ1-3; TRBD1 matches 7 bases. The CDR3 is 17 amino acids. V dropped 3 bases and J dropped 0; count of bases not matched to a gene: 8. Germline CDR1 and CDR2: LGHNA and YSLEER. The CDR3 DNA sequence: TGCGCCAGCAGCCAGCTAACAGGGGCAATCTCTGGAAACACCATATATTTT. Translation: CASSQLTGAISGNTIYF.

This clone was observed a single time. CDR3 residues: CASSSGNQPQHF. CDR3 nucleotides: TGTGCCAGCAGTTCGGGCAATCAGCCCCAGCATTTT. The genes are TRBV25-1 and TRBJ1-5; D gene unclear. Deletions cut 5 bases from V and 2 bases from J, with 4 bases between. The CDR3 is 12 amino acids. Germline-derived CDR1 and CDR2 are MGHDK and SYGVNS.

The rearrangement joins TRBV27 to TRBJ1-1; 9 bases align to TRBD1. The CDR3 length is 15 residues. V shed 2 bases, J shed 3 bases, and the junction held 4 bases outside the gene matches. From germline, CDR1 is MNHEY and CDR2 SMNVEV (reference sequence). The CDR3 region is CASSLGGQGYTEAFF. CDR3 nucleotide sequence: TGTGCCAGCAGTTTAGGGGGACAGGGATACACTGAAGCTTTCTTT.

The chain recombines TRBV4-1 with TRBJ1-5; perhaps TRBD1 as D (5 bases). Trimming stripped 1 base from V and 5 bases from J, with 15 bases between. Germline V gene data show CDR1 as MGHRA and CDR2 as YSYEKL. This CDR3 comprises 16 residues. In DNA form, the CDR3 reads TGCGCCAGCAGCCAAGGAAGACTGGGGGAAGATCAGCCCCAGCATTTT. Protein product: CASSQGRLGEDQPQHF.

The chain carries TRBV15 and TRBJ2-7; TRBD1 or TRBD2 may be the D gene (5 bases each). The CDR3 contains 12 residues. V was cut by 8 bases and J by 0 bases, with 8 bases left in between. Germline V gives CDR1 LNHNV, CDR2 YYDKDF (reference sequence). The chain's CDR3 is CATGDGSYEQYF. DNA of the CDR3: TGTGCCACCGGGGACGGCTCCTACGAGCAGTACTTC.

The V and J genes are TRBV28 and TRBJ2-7; perhaps D is TRBD1 or TRBD2 (5 bases each). Germline CDR1 is MDHEN and CDR2 is SYDVKM. V lost 3 bases and J lost 3, with 9 bases in between. This CDR3 has 13 amino acids. The CDR3 here is CASSLRGYYEQYF. In DNA, the CDR3 is TGTGCCAGCAGTTTGAGGGGTTACTACGAGCAGTACTTC.

The chain couples TRBV16 to TRBJ1-1; D uncertain. This CDR3 is built from 15 residues. The V gene lost 3 bases and the J gene lost 0 bases, with 11 bases spanning the gap. Germline V gives CDR1 KGHSY, CDR2 FQNENV. The CDR3 sequence: CASSHLTEMNTEAFF. The CDR3 coding sequence is TGTGCCAGCAGCCACTTGACGGAAATGAACACTGAAGCTTTCTTT. The entire variable domain, with the rest obtained from reference TRBV16 and TRBJ1-1, is as follows: GEEVAQTPKHLVRGEGQKAKLYCAPIKGHSYVFWYQQVLKNEFKFLISFQNENVFDETGMPKERFSAKCLPNSPCSLEIQATKLEDSAVYFCASSHLTEMNTEAFFGQGTRLTVV.

This chain links TRBV6-5 with TRBJ2-5; 8 positions match TRBD2. Trimming removed 6 bases from V and 5 bases from J; junction bases left unmatched: 8. The CDR3 consists of 14 residues. Germline V lookup: CDR1 MNHEY, CDR2 SVGAGI. The CDR3 region has the DNA TGTGCCAGCAGCCTCCTTAGCGGGGTGGAGACCCAGTACTTC. This encodes CASSLLSGVETQYF.

Remarks on this clone: The same CDR3 arises from other DNA sequences in this sample as well. The genes are TRBV2 and TRBJ2-1, with 9 bases identical to TRBD2. CDR1 SNHLY and CDR2 FYNNEI come from the germline V gene. The CDR3 runs 15 residues. V shed 3 bases, J shed 1 base, and the junction held 1 base outside the gene matches. The CDR3 coding sequence is TGTGCCAGCAGTGAGGGACTAGCATCCTACAATGAGCAGTTCTTC. Translated: CASSEGLASYNEQFF.

This CDR3 is CASSHPGHSISYEQYF. The CDR3 DNA sequence: TGTGCCAGCAGTCATCCGGGACACAGCATCTCCTACGAGCAGTACTTC. V is TRBV28 and J is TRBJ2-7; D may be TRBD1 (6 bases). This CDR3 spans 16 amino acids. Deletions cut 5 bases from V and 0 bases from J, with 17 bases between. Germline V gene sequence: CDR1 MDHEN, CDR2 SYDVKM. Looking up the rest from reference TRBV28 and TRBJ2-7 gives the full variable domain: DVKVTQSSRYLVKRTGEKVFLECVQDMDHENMFWYRQDPGLGLRLIYFSYDVKMKEKGDIPEGYSVSREKKERFSLILESASTNQTSMYLCASSHPGHSISYEQYFGPGTRLTVT.